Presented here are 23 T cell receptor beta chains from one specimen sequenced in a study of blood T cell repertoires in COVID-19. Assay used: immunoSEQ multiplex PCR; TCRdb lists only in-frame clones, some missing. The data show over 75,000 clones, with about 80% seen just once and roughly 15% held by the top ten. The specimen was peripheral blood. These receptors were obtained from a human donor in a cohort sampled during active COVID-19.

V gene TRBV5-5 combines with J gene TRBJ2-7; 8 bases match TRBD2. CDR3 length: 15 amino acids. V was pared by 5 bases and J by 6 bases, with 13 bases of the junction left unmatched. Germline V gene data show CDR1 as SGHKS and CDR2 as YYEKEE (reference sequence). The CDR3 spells CASRKTSELGGEQYF. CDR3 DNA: TGTGCCAGCAGGAAGACTAGCGAGCTAGGGGGCGAGCAGTACTTC. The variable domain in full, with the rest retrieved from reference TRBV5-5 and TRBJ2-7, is DAGVTQSPTHLIKTRGQQVTLRCSPISGHKSVSWYQQVLGQGPQFIFQYYEKEERGRGNFPDRFSARQFPNYSSELNVNALLLGDSALYLCASRKTSELGGEQYFGPGTRLTVT.

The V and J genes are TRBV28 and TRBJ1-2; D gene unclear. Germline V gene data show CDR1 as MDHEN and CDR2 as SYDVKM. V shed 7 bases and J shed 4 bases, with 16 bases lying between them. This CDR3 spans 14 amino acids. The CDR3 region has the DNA TGTGCCAGCACCCTGGGAGGGCAGGTCTATGGCTACACCTTC. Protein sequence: CASTLGGQVYGYTF.

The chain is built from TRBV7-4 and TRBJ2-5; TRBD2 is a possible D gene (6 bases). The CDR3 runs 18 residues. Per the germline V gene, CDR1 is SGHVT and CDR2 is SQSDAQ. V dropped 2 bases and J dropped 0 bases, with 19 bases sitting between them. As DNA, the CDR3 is TGTGCCAGCAGCTTATCTACCAGGTGGGGGGTGTACCAAGAGACCCAGTACTTC. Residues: CASSLSTRWGVYQETQYF.

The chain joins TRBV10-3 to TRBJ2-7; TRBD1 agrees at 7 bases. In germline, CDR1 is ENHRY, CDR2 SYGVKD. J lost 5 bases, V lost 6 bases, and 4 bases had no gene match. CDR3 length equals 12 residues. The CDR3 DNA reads TGTGCCATCAGCCGCACAGGGGACGAGCAGTACTTC. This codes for CAISRTGDEQYF.

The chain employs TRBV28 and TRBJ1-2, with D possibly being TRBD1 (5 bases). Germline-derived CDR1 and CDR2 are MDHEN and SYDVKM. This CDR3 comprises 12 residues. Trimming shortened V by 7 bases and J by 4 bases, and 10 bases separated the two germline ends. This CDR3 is CASTRGIYGYTF. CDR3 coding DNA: TGTGCCAGCACTAGGGGTATCTATGGCTACACCTTC.

The DNA of the CDR3 is TGTGCCAGTAGCCTGGGACTAGCTGCCTCCCAGTACTTC. Its protein is CASSLGLAASQYF. The V call is TRBV19, the J call TRBJ2-5; the match to TRBD2 covers 9 bases. The germline V gene encodes CDR1 LNHDA and CDR2 SQIVND (reference sequence). CDR3 length: 13 residues. The junction had 8 bases not matched to a gene; V was cut back by 6 bases and J by 9 bases. Using reference TRBV19 and TRBJ2-5 for the parts outside the CDR3, the full variable domain is DGGITQSPKYLFRKEGQNVTLSCEQNLNHDAMYWYRQDPGQGLRLIYYSQIVNDFQKGDIAEGYSVSREKKESFPLTVTSAQKNPTAFYLCASSLGLAASQYFGPGTRLLVL.

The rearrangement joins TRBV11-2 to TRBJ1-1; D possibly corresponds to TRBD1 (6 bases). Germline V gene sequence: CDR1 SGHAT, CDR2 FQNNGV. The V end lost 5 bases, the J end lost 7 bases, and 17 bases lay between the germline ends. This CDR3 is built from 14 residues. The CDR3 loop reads CASSLNRRGGEAFF. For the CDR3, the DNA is TGTGCCAGCAGCCTCAACAGGAGAGGGGGTGAAGCTTTCTTT.

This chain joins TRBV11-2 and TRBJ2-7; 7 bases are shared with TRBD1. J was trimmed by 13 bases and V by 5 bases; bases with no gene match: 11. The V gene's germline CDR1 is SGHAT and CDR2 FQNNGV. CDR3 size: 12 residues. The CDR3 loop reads CASSQTGFGPYF. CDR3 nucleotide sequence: TGTGCCAGCAGCCAGACAGGGTTCGGACCTTACTTC.

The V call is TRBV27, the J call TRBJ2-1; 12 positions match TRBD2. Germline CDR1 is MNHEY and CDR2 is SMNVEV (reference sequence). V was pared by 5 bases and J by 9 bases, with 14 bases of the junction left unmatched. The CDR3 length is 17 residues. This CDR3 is CASSPLLAGGSSTEQFF. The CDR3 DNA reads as TGTGCCAGCAGTCCCCTCCTAGCGGGAGGGAGTTCCACTGAGCAGTTCTTC.

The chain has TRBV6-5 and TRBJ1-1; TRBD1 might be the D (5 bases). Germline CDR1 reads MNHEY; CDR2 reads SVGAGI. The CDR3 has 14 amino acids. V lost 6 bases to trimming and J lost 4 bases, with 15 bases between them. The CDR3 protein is CASRALRGSTEAFF. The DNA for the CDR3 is TGTGCCAGCAGAGCCCTCCGGGGGTCCACTGAAGCTTTCTTT.

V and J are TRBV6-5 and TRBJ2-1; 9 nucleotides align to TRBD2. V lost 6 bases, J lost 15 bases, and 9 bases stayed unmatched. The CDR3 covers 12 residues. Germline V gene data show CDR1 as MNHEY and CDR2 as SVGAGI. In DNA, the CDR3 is TGTGCCAGCAGAGAGGGGGGACTAGCACTGTTCTTC. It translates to CASREGGLALFF.

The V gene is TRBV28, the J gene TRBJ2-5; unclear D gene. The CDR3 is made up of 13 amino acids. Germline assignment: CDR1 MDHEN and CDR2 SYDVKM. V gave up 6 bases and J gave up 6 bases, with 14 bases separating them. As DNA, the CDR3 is TGTGCCAGCAGGAGCATGGGCTCGAAGACCCAGTACTTC. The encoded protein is CASRSMGSKTQYF.

As DNA, the CDR3 is TGTGCCAGCATGATCCTCGCCGGCTACAATGAGCAGTTCTTC. It is translated as CASMILAGYNEQFF. V is TRBV27 and J is TRBJ2-1; D unresolved. In germline, CDR1 is MNHEY, CDR2 SMNVEV (reference sequence). V dropped 7 bases and J dropped 3 bases, with 13 bases sitting between them. This CDR3 is built from 14 residues.

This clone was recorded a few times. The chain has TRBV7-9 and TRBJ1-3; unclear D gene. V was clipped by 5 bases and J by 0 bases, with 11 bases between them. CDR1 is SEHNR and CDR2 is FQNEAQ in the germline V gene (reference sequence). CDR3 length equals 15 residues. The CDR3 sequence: CASSHPVTSGNTIYF. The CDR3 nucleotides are TGTGCCAGCAGCCATCCAGTAACCTCTGGAAACACCATATATTTT.

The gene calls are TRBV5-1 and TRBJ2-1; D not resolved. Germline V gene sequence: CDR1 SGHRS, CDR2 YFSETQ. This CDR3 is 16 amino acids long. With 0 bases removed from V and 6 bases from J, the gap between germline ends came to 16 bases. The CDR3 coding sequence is TGCGCCAGCAGCTTGGGTGGGCCGGTGGGTACCAATGAGCAGTTCTTC. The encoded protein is CASSLGGPVGTNEQFF.

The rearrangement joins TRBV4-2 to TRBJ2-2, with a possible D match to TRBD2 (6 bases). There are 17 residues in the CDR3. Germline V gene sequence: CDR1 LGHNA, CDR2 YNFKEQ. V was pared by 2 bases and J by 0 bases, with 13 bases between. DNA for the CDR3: TGTGCCAGCAGCCAATTCCTCGGGAGCGCGAACACCGGGGAGCTGTTTTTT. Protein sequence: CASSQFLGSANTGELFF.

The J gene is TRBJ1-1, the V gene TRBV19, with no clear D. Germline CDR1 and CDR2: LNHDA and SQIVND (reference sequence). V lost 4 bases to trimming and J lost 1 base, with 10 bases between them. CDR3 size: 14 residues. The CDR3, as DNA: TGTGCCAGTAGTACCACCCGGGGGAACACTGAAGCTTTCTTT. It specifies CASSTTRGNTEAFF.

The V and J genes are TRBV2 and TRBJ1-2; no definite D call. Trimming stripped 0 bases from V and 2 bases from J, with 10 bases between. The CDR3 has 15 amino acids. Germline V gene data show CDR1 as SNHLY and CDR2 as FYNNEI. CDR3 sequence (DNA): TGTGCCAGCAGTGAAGCGCGGGGAGCAAACTATGGCTACACCTTC. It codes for CASSEARGANYGYTF.

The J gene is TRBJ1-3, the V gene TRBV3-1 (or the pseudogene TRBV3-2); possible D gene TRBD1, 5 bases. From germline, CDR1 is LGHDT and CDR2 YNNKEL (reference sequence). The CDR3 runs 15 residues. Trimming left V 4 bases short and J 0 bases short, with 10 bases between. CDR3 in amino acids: CASSRQSVSGNTIYF. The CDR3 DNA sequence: TGTGCCAGCAGCCGACAGTCCGTCTCTGGAAACACCATATATTTT.

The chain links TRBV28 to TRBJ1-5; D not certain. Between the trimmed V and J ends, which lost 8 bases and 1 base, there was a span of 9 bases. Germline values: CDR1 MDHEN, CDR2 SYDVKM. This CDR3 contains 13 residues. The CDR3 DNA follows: TGTGCCAGCGTATTAAGCAGCAATCAGCCCCAGCATTTT. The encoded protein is CASVLSSNQPQHF.

CDR3 coding DNA: TGTGCCAGCAGGCGAATTGGACTAGCAGCCAGGGAAAATGAGCAGTTCTTC. Translating it yields CASRRIGLAARENEQFF. The J gene is TRBJ2-1, the V gene TRBV11-2; 8 bases line up with TRBD2. This CDR3 comprises 17 residues. CDR1 and CDR2 (germline): SGHAT, FQNNGV. V lost 6 bases and J lost 7; bases outside the gene matches: 17.

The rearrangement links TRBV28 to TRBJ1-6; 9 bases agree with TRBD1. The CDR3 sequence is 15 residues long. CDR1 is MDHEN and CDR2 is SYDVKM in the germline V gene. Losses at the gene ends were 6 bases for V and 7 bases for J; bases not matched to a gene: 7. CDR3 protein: CASRLQGARNSPLHF. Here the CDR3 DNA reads TGTGCCAGCAGGTTACAGGGGGCCCGCAATTCACCCCTCCACTTT.

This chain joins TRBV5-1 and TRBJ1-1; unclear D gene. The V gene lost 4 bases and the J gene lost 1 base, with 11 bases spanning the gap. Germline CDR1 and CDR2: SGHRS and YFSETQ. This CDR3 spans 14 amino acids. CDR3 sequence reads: CASSPGGQNTEAFF. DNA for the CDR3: TGCGCCAGCAGCCCGGGAGGGCAGAACACTGAAGCTTTCTTT.